Listed here are 15 T cell receptor beta chains from one sample, sequenced in a study of T cell clonality in common variable immunodeficiency. Data came from immunoSEQ multiplex PCR; TCRdb stores just in-frame clones and leaves some out. There are about 35,000 clones in the sample, none observed a single time. The sample consisted of peripheral blood mononuclear cells. The source of these receptors is a person aged 18 to 70 in good health.

This clone came up many times. The CDR3 bases that were read are TGCGCCAGCAGCTTGACAGGGGGCGATTCACCC. Translation gives CASSLTGGDSP. The full CDR3 protein reads CASSLTGGDSPLHF. The chain links TRBV5-1 to TRBJ1-6, with TRBD1 matching over 9 bases. The read ends 3 residues shy of where the CDR3 ends; the end is completed using the germline J gene. The CDR3 runs to 14 residues. Germline V lookup: CDR1 SGHRS, CDR2 YFSETQ. V trimming: 1 base; J trimming: 8 bases; junction bases outside the gene matches: 1.

This clone appeared many times. The read is 3 residues too short to cover the CDR3 end, so that end is filled in from the germline J gene. The chain carries TRBV29-1 and TRBJ2-1; 8 bases fit TRBD2. This CDR3 has 12 residues. In germline, CDR1 is SQVTM, CDR2 ANQGSEA. V shed 3 bases and J 9 bases; nucleotides not matched to a gene: 4. The DNA read from the CDR3 is TGCAGCGTTGAGTTAGCGGGACCTGAG. Its protein is CSVELAGPE. The complete CDR3 sequence is CSVELAGPEQFF.

In this sample, this clone turned up many times. The read gets to within 3 residues of the CDR3 end, and the germline J gene fills in the rest. The V call is TRBV5-1, the J call TRBJ2-7; D possibly corresponds to TRBD2 (6 bases). Germline assignment: CDR1 SGHRS and CDR2 YFSETQ. The V end was cut by 3 bases, the J end by 1 base, with 11 bases between. CDR3 length equals 14 residues. The CDR3 sequence is CASSWGTSSYEQYF. Partial CDR3 DNA: TGCGCCAGCAGCTGGGGGACTTCTTCCTACGAG.

Concerning this clone itself: The read gets to within 3 residues of the CDR3 end, and the germline J gene fills in the rest. This chain uses TRBV18 with TRBJ2-7; 7 positions match TRBD1. Losses at the gene ends were 5 bases for V and 3 bases for J; bases not matched to a gene: 19. Germline CDR1 reads KGHSH; CDR2 reads LQKENI. The CDR3 consists of 18 residues. CDR3 region: CASSSSVYRGQGSYEQYF. CDR3 DNA, as far as it was read: TGTGCCAGCTCATCGAGCGTATACAGGGGCCAGGGGAGCTACGAG.

This clone came up many times. The CDR3 is cut off 3 residues early in the read; its end comes from the germline J gene. The chain carries TRBV28 and TRBJ2-2; 7 bases are a match to TRBD1. Germline V lookup: CDR1 MDHEN, CDR2 SYDVKM. CDR3 length: 15 residues. Here the CDR3 reads CASSSTGVTNEKLFF. Incomplete CDR3 DNA: TGTGCCAGCAGTTCCACAGGGGTGACTAATGAAAAG.

The table lists this clone with a few counts. The CDR3 end lies 3 residues beyond the end of the read and is filled in from the germline J gene. The genes are TRBV18 and TRBJ2-5; 11 bases are a match to TRBD2. Germline V gene data show CDR1 as KGHSH and CDR2 as LQKENI. With 4 bases clipped from V and 2 bases from J, the junction kept 6 bases outside the gene matches. CDR3 length: 16 residues. The DNA read from the CDR3 is TGTGCCAGCTCACGTATGACTAGCGGGGTACAAGAGACC. It encodes CASSRMTSGVQET. The CDR3 as a whole reads CASSRMTSGVQETQYF.

Many counts were recorded for this clone. The read is 3 residues too short to cover the CDR3 end, so that end is filled in from the germline J gene. The V and J genes are TRBV6-2 or TRBV6-3 and TRBJ2-1; D is perhaps TRBD2 (5 bases). Germline CDR1 is MNHEY and CDR2 is SVGEGT. This CDR3 is 15 amino acids long. Trimming took off 3 bases at V and 3 bases at J, with 12 bases between the two ends. CDR3: CASSYLISGYNEQFF. The sequenced part of the CDR3 DNA is TGTGCCAGCAGTTATCTCATCAGCGGCTACAATGAG.

The table lists this clone with many counts. The read terminates 3 residues before the CDR3 end, so the remaining end is supplied by the germline J gene. This chain joins TRBV29-1 and TRBJ2-5, with 10 bases fitting TRBD2. V lost 2 bases, J lost 2 bases, and 5 bases stayed unmatched. The CDR3 runs to 15 residues. The germline gives CDR1 SQVTM, CDR2 ANQGSEA. The CDR3 protein is CSVELAGASQETQYF. The sequenced part of the CDR3 DNA is TGCAGCGTTGAACTAGCGGGGGCCAGTCAAGAGACC.

This clone was seen at least ten times. The CDR3 end lies 3 residues beyond the end of the read and is filled in from the germline J gene. The J gene is TRBJ1-4, the V gene TRBV19; 8 bases are shared with TRBD1. The CDR3 is 17 amino acids. V trimming: 5 bases; J trimming: 0 bases; junction bases outside the gene matches: 8. Per the germline V gene, CDR1 is LNHDA and CDR2 is SQIVND (reference sequence). CDR3: CASSFRQGPATNEKLFF. CDR3 DNA, as far as it was read: TGTGCCAGTAGTTTCCGACAGGGGCCCGCAACTAATGAAAAA.

This clone was recorded many times. Sequencing ends 3 residues short of the CDR3 end; the germline J gene provides the rest. The sample holds other DNA sequences that translate to the same CDR3. The chain joins TRBV6-1 to TRBJ1-3, with 7 bases matching TRBD1. This CDR3 contains 16 residues. The germline CDR1 and CDR2 sequences are MNHNS and SASEGT. The V and J ends lost 4 bases and 8 bases, in that order; junction bases with no gene match: 14. Here the CDR3 reads CASSGDRARGGHTIYF. CDR3 DNA, as far as it was read: TGTGCCAGCAGTGGTGACAGGGCTCGGGGGGGACACACC.

This clone has a count of ten or more. The read terminates 3 residues before the CDR3 end, so the remaining end is supplied by the germline J gene. The chain employs TRBV30 and TRBJ1-3; D is ambiguous. Germline values: CDR1 GTSNPN, CDR2 SVGIG (reference sequence). The CDR3 extends over 15 amino acids. V dropped 0 bases and J dropped 0 bases, with 9 bases sitting between them. The CDR3 bases that were read are TGTGCCTGGAGTGTCGCGTTGCTCTCTGGAAACACC. Its translation is CAWSVALLSGNT. From start to end, the CDR3 is CAWSVALLSGNTIYF.

This clone has only a few counts. The CDR3 end falls 3 residues outside the read, so it is completed with the germline J gene. The chain recombines TRBV23-1 with TRBJ1-1; 7 positions agree with TRBD1. TRBV23-1 is filed as an ORF, its function uncertain. The CDR3 is made up of 16 amino acids. V gave up 5 bases and J gave up 0 bases; unmatched junction bases: 9. This chain's CDR3 is CASSRRWDRVNTEAFF. Incomplete CDR3 DNA: TGCGCCAGCAGTAGAAGGTGGGACAGAGTGAACACTGAA.

In this sample, this clone turned up many times. The read ends 3 residues shy of where the CDR3 ends; the end is completed using the germline J gene. The V call is TRBV5-4, the J call TRBJ2-3, with TRBD2 matching over 7 bases. Germline lookup yields CDR1 SGHNT and CDR2 YYREEE (reference sequence). Unmatched junction bases numbered 11, after V lost 6 bases and J lost 4 bases. This CDR3 contains 15 residues. The CDR3 bases that were read are TGTGCCAGCAAGTACACTAGCGTAGCGGCAGATACG. This gives the protein CASKYTSVAADT. The CDR3 in full is CASKYTSVAADTQYF.

The sample holds a few counts of this clone. With the read ending 3 residues before the CDR3 end, the germline J gene is used to fill in that end. The chain uses TRBV18 and TRBJ1-2; 10 bases map to TRBD1. There are 17 residues in the CDR3. CDR1 KGHSH and CDR2 LQKENI come from the germline V gene. CDR3 sequence reads: CASSPQFSGTGVYDYTF. Incomplete CDR3 DNA: TGTGCCAGCTCACCACAGTTCTCCGGGACAGGGGTCTACGAC.

About this clone: With the read ending 3 residues before the CDR3 end, the germline J gene is used to fill in that end. The chain is built from TRBV30 and TRBJ2-7, with a weak D call TRBD2 (6 bases). Between the trimmed V and J ends, which lost 0 bases and 3 bases, there was a span of 12 bases. The CDR3 loop spans 14 amino acids. CDR1 is GTSNPN and CDR2 is SVGIG in the germline V gene (reference sequence). The sequenced part of the CDR3 DNA is TGTGCCTGGAGTGTAGCATTGGGGGGCTACGAG. Its protein product is CAWSVALGGYE. The full CDR3 sequence reads CAWSVALGGYEQYF.